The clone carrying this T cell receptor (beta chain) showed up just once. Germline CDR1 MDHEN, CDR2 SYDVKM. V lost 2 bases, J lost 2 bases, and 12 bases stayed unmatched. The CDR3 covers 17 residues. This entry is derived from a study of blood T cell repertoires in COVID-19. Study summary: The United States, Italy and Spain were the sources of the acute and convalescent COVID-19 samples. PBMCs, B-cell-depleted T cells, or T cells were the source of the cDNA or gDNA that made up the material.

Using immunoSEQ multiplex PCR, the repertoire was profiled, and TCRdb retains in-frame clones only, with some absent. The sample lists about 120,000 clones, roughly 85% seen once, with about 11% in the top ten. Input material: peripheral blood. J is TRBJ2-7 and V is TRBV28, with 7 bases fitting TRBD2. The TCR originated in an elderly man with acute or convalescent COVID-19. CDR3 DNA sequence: TGTGCCAGCAGTTTAAGCCCCAGGAGCGGGGAACCCTACGAGCAGTACTTC. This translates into CASSLSPRSGEPYEQYF.